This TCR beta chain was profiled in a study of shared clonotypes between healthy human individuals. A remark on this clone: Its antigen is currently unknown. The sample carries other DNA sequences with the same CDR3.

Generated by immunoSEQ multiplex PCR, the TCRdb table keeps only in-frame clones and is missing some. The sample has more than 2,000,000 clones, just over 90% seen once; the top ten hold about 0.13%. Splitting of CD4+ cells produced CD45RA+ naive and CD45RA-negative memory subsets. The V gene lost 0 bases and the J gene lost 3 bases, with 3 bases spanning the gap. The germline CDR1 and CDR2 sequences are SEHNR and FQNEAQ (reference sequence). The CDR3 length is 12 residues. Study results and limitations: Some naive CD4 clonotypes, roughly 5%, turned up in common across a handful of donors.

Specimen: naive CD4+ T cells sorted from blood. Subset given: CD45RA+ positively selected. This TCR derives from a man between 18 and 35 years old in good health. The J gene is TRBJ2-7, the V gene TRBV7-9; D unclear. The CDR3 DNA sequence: TGTGCCAGCAGCTTAGCGCTCTACGAGCAGTACTTC. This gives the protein CASSLALYEQYF.